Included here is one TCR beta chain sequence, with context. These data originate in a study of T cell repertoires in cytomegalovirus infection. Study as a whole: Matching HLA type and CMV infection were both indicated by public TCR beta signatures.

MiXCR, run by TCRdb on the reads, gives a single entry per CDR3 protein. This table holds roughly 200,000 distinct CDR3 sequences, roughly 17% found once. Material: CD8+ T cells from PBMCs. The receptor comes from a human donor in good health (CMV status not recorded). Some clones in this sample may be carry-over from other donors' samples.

DNA for the CDR3: TGTGCCAGCAGTCCCCGTTCCAGGGGGGATGGCTACACCTTC. Translated, it gives CASSPRSRGDGYTF. The chain uses TRBV6-5 and TRBJ1-2, with TRBD1 matching over 7 bases. The germline CDR1 and CDR2 sequences are MNHEY and SVGAGI. The CDR3 runs 14 residues. Trimming cost V 5 bases and J 6 bases; bases outside gene matches: 9.